A selection of T cell receptor beta chains follows, all from one sample in a study of PD-L1 blockade in urothelial cancer. The protocol was immunoSEQ multiplex PCR, while the TCRdb copy is restricted to in-frame clones and leaves out a portion. There are about 74,000 clones in the sample; 75% to 90% occur only once, and 3.5% to 5% lies in the top ten. This material consisted of PBMCs, taken around atezolizumab (anti-PD-L1) treatment. The receptors were sampled from a man in his 70s with urothelial cancer. Each CDR3 is given with its conserved first and last residue. The D gene is left open where the match is weak. Only some rows state a clone size, as once, few, many or a class for expanded clones.

TRBV29-1	TRBJ2-7	.	TRBD2	TGCAGCGTTGGCTCGGCAGCGGGAGTTTCTTACGAGCAGTACTTC	CSVGSAAGVSYEQYF
TRBV27	TRBJ2-7	.	TRBD2	TGTTCCCACGCGGGACTAGGGGTCTACGAGCAGTACTTC	CSHAGLGVYEQYF
TRBV30	TRBJ1-2	.	.	TGTGCCTGGAGTGTACCGGGGGGAGTACGGGGCTACACCTTC	CAWSVPGGVRGYTF
TRBV28	TRBJ2-5	.	.	TGTGCCAGCATTACAGGGGGGGCAGAGACCCAGTACTTC	CASITGGAETQYF
TRBV2	TRBJ2-2	.	.	TGTGCCAGAGGGACTCCCCTTGGCGGGGAGCTGTTTTTT	CARGTPLGGELFF
TRBV14	TRBJ1-1	once	.	TGTGCCAGCAGCCAACTTTCTTCAGGGAACACTGAAGCTTTCTTT	CASSQLSSGNTEAFF
TRBV29-1	TRBJ2-1	.	.	TGCAGCGTTGACGGAGGGCCTTACAATGAGCAGTTCTTC	CSVDGGPYNEQFF
TRBV5-5	TRBJ2-7	.	TRBD1	TGTGCCAGCAGCTTGAAGGGGGCGCAGGACGAGCAGTACTTC	CASSLKGAQDEQYF
TRBV10-3	TRBJ2-3	.	TRBD2	TGTGCCATCAGTATAGCGGGTAAGGGCCCAGATACGCAGTATTTT	CAISIAGKGPDTQYF
TRBV5-4	TRBJ2-2	.	TRBD1	TGTGCCAGCAGGCCAGGACAGGGCCCCACCGGGGAGCTGTTTTTT	CASRPGQGPTGELFF
TRBV29-1	TRBJ2-7	.	.	TGCAGCGTTGGAGGGCGGGGCCCAACCTACGAGCAGTACTTC	CSVGGRGPTYEQYF
TRBV12-5	TRBJ2-7	.	TRBD1	TGTGCTAGTGGTTTGGTGGGACAGGGAGACGAGCAGTACTTC	CASGLVGQGDEQYF
TRBV5-6	TRBJ2-2	.	.	TGTGCCAGCAGCTTGAGCGACAGGACGATCACCGGGGAGCTGTTTTTT	CASSLSDRTITGELFF
TRBV27	TRBJ2-7	.	.	TGTGCCAGCAGTTTTCAGGGTCCCTACGAGCAGTACTTC	CASSFQGPYEQYF
TRBV29-1	TRBJ2-1	once	.	TGCAGCGTACCACATGGCGGTAACGATTACAATGAGCAGTTCTTC	CSVPHGGNDYNEQFF
TRBV28	TRBJ2-3	.	.	TGTGCCAGCAGTTCCACCTCAGGGGTTGGGGATACGCAGTATTTT	CASSSTSGVGDTQYF
TRBV9	TRBJ2-5	.	TRBD2	TGTGCCAGCAGCAAGGCGGGAGGGCTGAAAGAGACCCAGTACTTC	CASSKAGGLKETQYF
TRBV19	TRBJ2-1	.	.	TGTGCCAGTAGTAACAGGGGGGGCTCCTACAATGAGCAGTTCTTC	CASSNRGGSYNEQFF
TRBV18	TRBJ2-2	.	TRBD1	TGTGCCAGCTCACCTCGGGACAGGGGAGCCGGGGAGCTGTTTTTT	CASSPRDRGAGELFF
TRBV27	TRBJ1-5	.	TRBD1	TGTGCCAGCACCCCCGGGACAGGGGGAAATCAGCCCCAGCATTTT	CASTPGTGGNQPQHF
TRBV28	TRBJ1-1	.	TRBD1	TGTGCCAGCAGTCGATCGGGACAGATCTATACTGAAGCTTTCTTT	CASSRSGQIYTEAFF
TRBV18	TRBJ2-3	.	TRBD2	TGTGCCAGCTCAGGGGCCGGGAGGCCCACAGATACGCAGTATTTT	CASSGAGRPTDTQYF
TRBV6-5	TRBJ2-7	.	TRBD2	TGTGCCAGCAGTTACAGGCGGGAGGGCGTGTACGAGCAGTACTTC	CASSYRREGVYEQYF
TRBV2	TRBJ1-2	.	TRBD1	TGTGCCAGCAGTGGGGGGACAGGGGGCATGAGCGGCTACACCTTC	CASSGGTGGMSGYTF
TRBV19	TRBJ2-7	.	.	TGTGCCAGTAGTATTCAGGGGATTAGCAACGAGCAGTACTTC	CASSIQGISNEQYF
TRBV28	TRBJ1-1	few	TRBD1	TGTGCCACACGTCAAGGGGACAGGCAAACAGAAGCTTTCTTT	CATRQGDRQTEAFF
TRBV2	TRBJ2-5	.	.	TGTGCCAGCAATCAGGGGCAAGAGACCCAGTACTTC	CASNQGQETQYF